This T cell receptor (beta chain) was recorded in a study of breast tumors, draining lymph nodes, adjacent tissues. Breast cancer patients provided tissue from their axillary draining lymph nodes. MiXCR was run by TCRdb on the multiplex PCR reads, yielding one entry per CDR3 protein. The sample contains fewer than 200,000 distinct CDR3 sequences, approximately 30% of which appear only once. As to this clonotype: The antigen remains unidentified.

Broader study findings: Tumor and nontumor repertoires were significantly more similar in luminal-like than in basal-like breast cancer. Tumor TCR diversity was below lymph nodes but above nontumor tissue.

Germline assignment: CDR1 MNHEY and CDR2 SVGEGT. This CDR3 spans 13 amino acids. The V end lost 7 bases, the J end lost 8 bases, and 15 bases lay between the germline ends. The origin of this receptor is a female donor with breast cancer. Some clones in this sample may be carry-over from other donors' samples. This chain connects TRBV6-2 or TRBV6-3 to TRBJ1-3; D call uncertain. Input material: axillary lymph node tissue. The CDR3 DNA reads as TGTGCCAGCATTGATGCTTTGGGGTACACCATATATTTT. Translating it yields CASIDALGYTIYF.